Many counts were recorded for the clone carrying this TCR beta chain. Its antigen is as yet unknown. The sample belongs to a study of cytomegalovirus exposure and HLA in healthy donors. General study points: According to the study, approximately 150 TCR beta chains were cytomegalovirus-associated.

This table comes from immunoSEQ multiplex PCR, and its TCRdb copy is limited to in-frame clones, with some not included. The repertoire consists of tens of thousands of clones, with around 96% occurring once and the leading ten covering around 4.5%. This receptor was identified in a man between 18 and 29 years old in good health and CMV-seropositive. The sample taken for sequencing was PBMCs.

CDR3 coding DNA: TGTGCCAGCAGTGAAGCGGGCGGGTGGGGCTATGGCTACACCTTC. Translated, it gives CASSEAGGWGYGYTF. The chain employs TRBV2 and TRBJ1-2; D gene uncertain. The V and J ends lost 0 bases and 4 bases respectively, with 12 bases between them. This CDR3 region has 15 residues. The germline gives CDR1 SNHLY, CDR2 FYNNEI.